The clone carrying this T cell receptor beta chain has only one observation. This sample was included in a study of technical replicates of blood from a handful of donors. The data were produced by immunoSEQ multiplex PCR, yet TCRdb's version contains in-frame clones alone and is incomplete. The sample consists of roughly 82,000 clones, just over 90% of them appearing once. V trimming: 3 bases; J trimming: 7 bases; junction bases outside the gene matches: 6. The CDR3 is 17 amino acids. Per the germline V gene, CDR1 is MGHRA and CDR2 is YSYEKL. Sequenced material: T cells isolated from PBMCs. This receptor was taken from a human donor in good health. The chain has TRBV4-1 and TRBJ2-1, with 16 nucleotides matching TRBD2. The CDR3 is CASSQAEGLAGGNEQFF. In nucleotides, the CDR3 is TGCGCCAGCAGCCAGGCTGAGGGACTAGCGGGAGGGAATGAGCAGTTCTTC.